This passage covers 21 T cell receptor beta chains from one sample sequenced in a study of shared clonotypes between healthy human individuals. The data were produced by immunoSEQ multiplex PCR, yet TCRdb's version contains in-frame clones alone and is incomplete. The profile shows over a million clones, about 75% of them singletons. The specimen was memory CD4+ T cells sorted from blood. Noted subset: CD45RA-negative fraction. Receptor source: a man between 18 and 29 years old in good health.

The chain carries TRBV6-6 and TRBJ1-4; the D gene is possibly TRBD1 (6 bases). CDR3 length: 14 amino acids. V was shortened by 8 bases and J by 5 bases, with 15 bases between the two germline ends. In germline, CDR1 is MNHNY, CDR2 SVGAGI (reference sequence). CDR3 loop: CASSGGGLNEKLFF. The CDR3 DNA sequence: TGTGCCAGCTCCGGAGGGGGTTTGAATGAAAAACTGTTTTTT.

The chain employs TRBV5-4 and TRBJ2-4, with 8 positions matching TRBD2. Germline CDR1 SGHNT, CDR2 YYREEE (reference sequence). The CDR3 consists of 17 residues. The V gene end was trimmed by 4 bases and the J gene end by 5 bases; junction bases not matched to a gene: 14. The CDR3 sequence: CASSPPGGPRGENIQYF. For the CDR3, the DNA is TGTGCCAGCAGCCCCCCGGGGGGGCCGAGGGGGGAAAACATTCAGTACTTC.

This sequence joins TRBV27 and TRBJ2-7; 9 bases agree with TRBD2. Losses at the gene ends were 5 bases for V and 6 bases for J; bases not matched to a gene: 11. Germline V gives CDR1 MNHEY, CDR2 SMNVEV (reference sequence). The CDR3 length is 15 residues. The CDR3 sequence is CASSPTYSGSIEQYF. For the CDR3, the DNA is TGTGCCAGCAGTCCCACCTATAGCGGGAGTATCGAGCAGTACTTC.

V and J are TRBV28 and TRBJ1-1; 9 nucleotides line up with TRBD1. V shed 4 bases, J shed 4 bases, and the junction held 10 bases outside the gene matches. Germline CDR1 and CDR2: MDHEN and SYDVKM. This CDR3 comprises 16 residues. CDR3 region: CASSSRTGGSGTEAFF. The CDR3 DNA is TGTGCCAGCAGTTCGCGAACAGGGGGCTCAGGCACTGAAGCTTTCTTT.

The V and J genes are TRBV10-1 and TRBJ1-1; D is unresolved. Trimming pared 0 bases from V and 8 bases from J, leaving 10 bases between. The CDR3 is 13 amino acids. Germline V gene sequence: CDR1 WNHNN, CDR2 SYGVQD (reference sequence). The DNA for the CDR3 is TGCGCCAGCAGTGAGTCGAGGTTTTCCGAAGCTTTCTTT. This translates into CASSESRFSEAFF.

Many counts were recorded for this clone. The rearrangement joins TRBV5-4 to TRBJ2-5; D tentatively fits TRBD1 or TRBD2 (5 bases each). Germline CDR1 SGHNT, CDR2 YYREEE (reference sequence). The ends were cut back, 6 bases at V and 0 bases at J, with 15 bases in the middle. This CDR3 is built from 15 residues. The CDR3 nucleotides read TGTGCCAGCACCCGAGGGCAGGGCAACCAAGAGACCCAGTACTTC. It translates to CASTRGQGNQETQYF.

The gene calls are TRBV19 and TRBJ2-5; D not certain. In germline, CDR1 is LNHDA, CDR2 SQIVND (reference sequence). Trimming shortened V by 7 bases and J by 5 bases, and 11 bases separated the two germline ends. This CDR3 region has 12 residues. The CDR3 bases are TGTGCCAGTAATTCGATGGGGGAGACCCAGTACTTC. Amino acid sequence: CASNSMGETQYF. The whole variable domain, remainder taken from reference TRBV19 and TRBJ2-5, is DGGITQSPKYLFRKEGQNVTLSCEQNLNHDAMYWYRQDPGQGLRLIYYSQIVNDFQKGDIAEGYSVSREKKESFPLTVTSAQKNPTAFYLCASNSMGETQYFGPGTRLLVL.

This clone was seen just once. The rearrangement links TRBV28 to TRBJ1-2, with TRBD1 as a possible D gene (5 bases). V was trimmed by 5 bases and J by 7 bases, leaving 20 bases between them. Per germline, CDR1 MDHEN and CDR2 SYDVKM. This CDR3 is 15 amino acids long. The CDR3 bases are TGTGCCAGCAGTCCCCCACACAGCACTGGGGCTGGCTACACCTTC. Translation: CASSPPHSTGAGYTF.

This clone was counted a few times. The rearrangement links TRBV7-9 to TRBJ1-6; 7 positions agree with TRBD1. V dropped 5 bases and J dropped 9; count of bases not matched to a gene: 10. The germline V gene encodes CDR1 SEHNR and CDR2 FQNEAQ (reference sequence). The CDR3 is made up of 15 amino acids. CDR3 in amino acids: CASSPQTGTGSPLHF. DNA for the CDR3: TGTGCCAGCAGCCCCCAGACAGGGACCGGTTCACCCCTCCACTTT.

This chain links TRBV28 with TRBJ2-3; the D is unclear. V was pared by 2 bases and J by 2 bases, with 8 bases between. CDR3 length equals 14 residues. Germline V lookup: CDR1 MDHEN, CDR2 SYDVKM. The CDR3 coding sequence is TGTGCCAGCAGTTTAGGTCTAGTCACAGATACGCAGTATTTT. Protein sequence: CASSLGLVTDTQYF.

This clone was observed a few times. This chain joins TRBV29-1 and TRBJ2-7; D gene ambiguous. Germline V lookup: CDR1 SQVTM, CDR2 ANQGSEA. With 4 bases removed from V and 2 bases from J, the gap between germline ends came to 12 bases. This CDR3 region has 13 residues. CDR3 sequence reads: CSVGPDGTYEQYF. CDR3 nucleotide sequence: TGCAGCGTTGGACCAGATGGGACCTACGAGCAGTACTTC.

The chain employs TRBV19 and TRBJ1-4; a weak D match, TRBD1 (6 bases). The CDR3 has 17 residues. Germline V gene data show CDR1 as LNHDA and CDR2 as SQIVND (reference sequence). V was shortened by 5 bases and J by 0 bases, with 16 bases between the two germline ends. The DNA for the CDR3 is TGTGCCAGTAGTCTTCCCCGGGACATTGCAACTAATGAAAAACTGTTTTTT. Translating it yields CASSLPRDIATNEKLFF.

This rearrangement joins TRBV5-1 to TRBJ1-1; the D is unclear. This CDR3 contains 13 residues. V lost 3 bases to trimming and J lost 0 bases, with 6 bases between them. In germline, CDR1 is SGHRS, CDR2 YFSETQ. CDR3 DNA: TGCGCCAGCAGCTCTGACGTGAACACTGAAGCTTTCTTT. Translation: CASSSDVNTEAFF.

This clone was observed a handful of times. V is TRBV2 and J is TRBJ1-1; 8 bases match TRBD1. V shed 6 bases, J shed 1 base, and the junction held 7 bases outside the gene matches. Germline CDR1 reads SNHLY; CDR2 reads FYNNEI. CDR3 size: 15 residues. The chain's CDR3 is CASRTGQGTNTEAFF. In DNA form, the CDR3 reads TGTGCCAGCAGGACTGGACAGGGTACGAACACTGAAGCTTTCTTT.

The chain recombines TRBV2 with TRBJ2-7; D is ambiguous. Germline V gene lookup returns CDR1 SNHLY and CDR2 FYNNEI. This CDR3 spans 12 amino acids. The V end lost 2 bases, the J end lost 1 base, and 3 bases lay between the germline ends. DNA for the CDR3: TGTGCCAGCAGTGAAATGTCCTACGAGCAGTACTTC. Translating gives CASSEMSYEQYF. The variable domain in full, with the rest retrieved from reference TRBV2 and TRBJ2-7, is EPEVTQTPSHQVTQMGQEVILRCVPISNHLYFYWYRQILGQKVEFLVSFYNNEISEKSEIFDDQFSVERPDGSNFTLKIRSTKLEDSAMYFCASSEMSYEQYFGPGTRLTVT.

This chain links TRBV6-4 with TRBJ2-1, with a weak D call TRBD2 (5 bases). The V gene lost 4 bases and the J gene lost 0 bases, with 16 bases spanning the gap. Per the germline V gene, CDR1 is MRHNA and CDR2 is SNTAGT. The CDR3 extends over 17 amino acids. The CDR3 bases are TGTGCCAGCAGTGCCTCGCCCGCGGGTAGCTCCTACAATGAGCAGTTCTTC. It yields the protein CASSASPAGSSYNEQFF.

The genes are TRBV11-2 and TRBJ1-3; tentatively, D is TRBD1 (5 bases). This CDR3 has 14 residues. V was shortened by 0 bases and J by 7 bases, with 10 bases between the two germline ends. Germline CDR1 SGHAT, CDR2 FQNNGV. The CDR3 bases are TGTGCCAGCAGCTTAGACAGGGCAAGGAACACCATATATTTT. The encoded protein is CASSLDRARNTIYF. The full variable domain, its missing parts supplied by reference TRBV11-2 and TRBJ1-3, is EAGVAQSPRYKIIEKRQSVAFWCNPISGHATLYWYQQILGQGPKLLIQFQNNGVVDDSQLPKDRFSAERLKGVDSTLKIQPAKLEDSAVYLCASSLDRARNTIYFGEGSWLTVV.

This chain uses TRBV7-2 with TRBJ2-3; TRBD1 is a possible D gene (5 bases). Germline loops: CDR1 SGHTA, CDR2 FQGNSA. V lost 5 bases and J 4 bases, leaving 10 bases between the germline ends. This CDR3 contains 13 residues. The CDR3 DNA sequence: TGTGCCAGCAGCCGTTGGGGCCCAGATACGCAGTATTTT. This sequence encodes CASSRWGPDTQYF.

V is TRBV6-5 and J is TRBJ2-4; D gene unclear. The CDR3 runs 15 residues. The V gene lost 6 bases and the J gene lost 1 base, with 13 bases spanning the gap. Germline V gene lookup returns CDR1 MNHEY and CDR2 SVGAGI. CDR3 residues: CASSSPRQAKNIQYF. The CDR3 nucleotides read TGTGCCAGCAGCAGCCCGCGGCAGGCCAAAAACATTCAGTACTTC.

This clone has at least ten counts. The chain uses TRBV6-4 and TRBJ2-1, with 15 bases that match TRBD2. This CDR3 has 16 residues. Germline V gene sequence: CDR1 MRHNA, CDR2 SNTAGT. After removal of 4 bases from V and 9 bases from J, the junction contained 7 bases not matched to a gene. The CDR3 sequence is CASSASGLAGGTEQFF. DNA of the CDR3: TGTGCCAGCAGTGCCTCCGGACTAGCGGGAGGGACTGAGCAGTTCTTC.

The chain uses TRBV5-6 and TRBJ2-7, with TRBD1 matching over 11 bases. CDR1 SGHDT and CDR2 YYEEEE come from the germline V gene. The CDR3 contains 15 residues. Unmatched junction bases numbered 8, after V lost 3 bases and J lost 6 bases. The CDR3: CASSSDRGLKGEQYF. Here the CDR3 DNA reads TGTGCCAGCAGCTCGGACAGGGGGCTTAAGGGCGAGCAGTACTTC.